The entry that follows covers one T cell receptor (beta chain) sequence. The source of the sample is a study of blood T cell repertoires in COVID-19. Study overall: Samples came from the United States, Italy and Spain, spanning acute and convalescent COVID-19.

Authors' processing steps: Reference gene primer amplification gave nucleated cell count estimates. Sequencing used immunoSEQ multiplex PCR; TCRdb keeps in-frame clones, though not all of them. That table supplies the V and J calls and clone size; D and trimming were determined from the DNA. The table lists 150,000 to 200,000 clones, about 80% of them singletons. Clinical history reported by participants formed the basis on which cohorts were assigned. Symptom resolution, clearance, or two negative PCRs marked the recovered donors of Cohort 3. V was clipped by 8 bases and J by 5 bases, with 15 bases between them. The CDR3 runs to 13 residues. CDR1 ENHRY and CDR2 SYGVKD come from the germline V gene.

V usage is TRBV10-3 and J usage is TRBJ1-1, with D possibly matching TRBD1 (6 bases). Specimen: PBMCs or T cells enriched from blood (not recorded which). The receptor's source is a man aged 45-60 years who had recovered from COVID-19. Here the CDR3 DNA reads TGTGCCATCGGCGGGGGGCCGGGGACTGAAGCTTTCTTT. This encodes CAIGGGPGTEAFF.